Below, one T cell receptor (beta chain) is given with its context. The antigen is not known. The data derive from a study of beta chain features in type 1 diabetes. V shed 3 bases and J shed 3 bases, with 5 bases lying between them. This CDR3 comprises 12 residues. Germline lookup yields CDR1 SGHVS and CDR2 FQNEAQ. The sequenced template was cDNA made from the entire isolated RNA. Produced via immunoSEQ multiplex PCR; TCRdb's table is partial and in-frame only. The table lists 200,000 to 250,000 clones, about 15% of them singletons. Study-level points and caveats: Shorter TCRB CDR3s, moderately but significantly so, marked every one of the four CD4+ subsets in Type 1 diabetes patients.

Every donor provided one heparinised blood draw, which averaged about 120 mL. The clonotype originates from a man aged 25 to 40 with type 1 diabetes. Sequencing input: naive CD4+ T cells from blood. This rearrangement joins TRBV7-8 to TRBJ1-1, with unresolved D. The CDR3 coding sequence is TGTGCCAGCAGCTTTACAGACACTGAAGCTTTCTTT. Amino acid sequence: CASSFTDTEAFF.